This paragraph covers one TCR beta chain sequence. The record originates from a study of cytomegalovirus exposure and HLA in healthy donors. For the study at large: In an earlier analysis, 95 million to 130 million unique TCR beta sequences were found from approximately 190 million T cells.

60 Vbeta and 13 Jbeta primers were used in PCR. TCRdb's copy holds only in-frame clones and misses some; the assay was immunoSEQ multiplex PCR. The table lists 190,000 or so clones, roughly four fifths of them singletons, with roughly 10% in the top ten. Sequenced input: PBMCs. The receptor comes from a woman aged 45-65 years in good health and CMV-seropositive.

CDR3: CASCLYMPNQPQHF. The CDR3 DNA is TGTGCCAGCTGTCTATACATGCCTAATCAGCCCCAGCATTTT. The genes are TRBV28 and TRBJ1-5; D is unresolved. This CDR3 is built from 14 residues. CDR1 and CDR2 (germline): MDHEN, SYDVKM. Trimming removed 8 bases at V and 4 bases at J, with 15 bases between.